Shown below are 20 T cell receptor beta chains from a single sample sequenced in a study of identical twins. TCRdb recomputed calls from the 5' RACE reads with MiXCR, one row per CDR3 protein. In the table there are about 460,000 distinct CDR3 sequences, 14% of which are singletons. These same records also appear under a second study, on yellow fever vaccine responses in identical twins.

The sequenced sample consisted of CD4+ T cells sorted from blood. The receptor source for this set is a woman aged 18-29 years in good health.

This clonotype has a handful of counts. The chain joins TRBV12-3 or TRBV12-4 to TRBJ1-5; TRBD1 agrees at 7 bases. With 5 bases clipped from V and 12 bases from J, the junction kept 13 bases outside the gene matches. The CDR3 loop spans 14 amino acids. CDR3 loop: CASSPGTARSHQHF. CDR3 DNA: TGTGCCAGCAGTCCGGGGACAGCAAGATCGCACCAGCATTTT.

This chain's CDR3 is CASSLIGTGPDTQYF. In DNA form, the CDR3 reads TGCGCCAGCAGCTTAATCGGGACAGGGCCAGATACGCAGTATTTT. This chain joins TRBV5-1 and TRBJ2-3; 9 bases line up with TRBD1. Per the germline V gene, CDR1 is SGHRS and CDR2 is YFSETQ. The CDR3 has 15 residues. The V and J ends lost 2 bases and 4 bases, in that order; junction bases with no gene match: 5.

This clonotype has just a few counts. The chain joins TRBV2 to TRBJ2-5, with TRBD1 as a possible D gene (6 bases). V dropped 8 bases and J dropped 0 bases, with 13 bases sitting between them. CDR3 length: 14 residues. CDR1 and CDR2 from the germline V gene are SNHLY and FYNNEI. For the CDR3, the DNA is TGTGCCAGCCTACCCGGGACAAACCAAGAGACCCAGTACTTC. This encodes CASLPGTNQETQYF.

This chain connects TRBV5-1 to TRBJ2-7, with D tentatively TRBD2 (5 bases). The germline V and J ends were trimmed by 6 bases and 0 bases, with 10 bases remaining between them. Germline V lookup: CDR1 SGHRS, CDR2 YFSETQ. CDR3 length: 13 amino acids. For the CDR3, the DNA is TGCGCCAGCAATCCAGGAGGCTCCTACGAGCAGTACTTC. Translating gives CASNPGGSYEQYF.

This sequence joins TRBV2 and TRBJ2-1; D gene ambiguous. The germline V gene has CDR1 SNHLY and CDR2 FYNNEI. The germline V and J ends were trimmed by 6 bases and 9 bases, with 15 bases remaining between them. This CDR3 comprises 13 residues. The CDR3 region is CASRSFREGEQFF. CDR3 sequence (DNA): TGTGCCAGCAGGTCGTTTAGGGAAGGTGAGCAGTTCTTC.

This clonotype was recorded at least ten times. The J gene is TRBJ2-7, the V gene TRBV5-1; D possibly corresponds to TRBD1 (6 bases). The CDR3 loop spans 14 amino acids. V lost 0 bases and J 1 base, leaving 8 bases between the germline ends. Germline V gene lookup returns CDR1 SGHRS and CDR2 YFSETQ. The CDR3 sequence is CASSLGDTSYEQYF. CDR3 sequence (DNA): TGCGCCAGCAGCTTGGGGGACACATCCTACGAGCAGTACTTC.

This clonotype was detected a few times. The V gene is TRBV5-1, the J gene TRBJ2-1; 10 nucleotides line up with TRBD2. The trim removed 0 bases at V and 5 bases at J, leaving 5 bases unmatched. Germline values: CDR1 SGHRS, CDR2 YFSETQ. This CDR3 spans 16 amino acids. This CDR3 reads CASSLEDLAGDNEQFF. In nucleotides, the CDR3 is TGCGCCAGCAGCTTGGAGGATCTAGCGGGGGACAATGAGCAGTTCTTC.

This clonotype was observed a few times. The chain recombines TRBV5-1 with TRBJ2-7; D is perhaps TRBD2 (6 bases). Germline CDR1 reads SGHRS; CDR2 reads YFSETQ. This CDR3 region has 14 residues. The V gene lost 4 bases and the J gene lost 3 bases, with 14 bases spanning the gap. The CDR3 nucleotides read TGCGCCAGCAGCGGCGGGGTCCACTTCTACGAGCAGTACTTC. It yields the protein CASSGGVHFYEQYF.

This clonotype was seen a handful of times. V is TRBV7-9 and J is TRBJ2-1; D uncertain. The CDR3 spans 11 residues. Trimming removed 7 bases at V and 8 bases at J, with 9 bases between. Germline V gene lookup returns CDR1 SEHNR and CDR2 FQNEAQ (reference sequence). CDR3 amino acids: CASMGMDEQFF. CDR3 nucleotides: TGTGCCAGCATGGGGATGGATGAGCAGTTCTTC.

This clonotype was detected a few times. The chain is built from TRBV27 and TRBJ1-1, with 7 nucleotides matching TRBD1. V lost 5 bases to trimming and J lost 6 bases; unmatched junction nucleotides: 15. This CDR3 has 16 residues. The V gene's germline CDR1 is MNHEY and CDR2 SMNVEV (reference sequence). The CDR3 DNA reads TGTGCCAGCAGTCTATTACAGGGGAAAAGGGCGGCTGAAGCTTTCTTT. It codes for CASSLLQGKRAAEAFF.

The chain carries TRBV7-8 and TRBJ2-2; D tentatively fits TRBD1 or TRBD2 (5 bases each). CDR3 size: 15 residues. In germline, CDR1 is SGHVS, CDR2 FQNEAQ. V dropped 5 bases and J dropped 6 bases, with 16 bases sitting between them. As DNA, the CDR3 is TGTGCCAGCAGCGCCGGGACCCTCTCCCCCGGGGAGCTGTTTTTT. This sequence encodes CASSAGTLSPGELFF.

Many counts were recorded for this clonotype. The CDR3 nucleotides are TGTGCCAGCAGTTTTAGGGGGCAGCCCCAGCATTTT. Residues: CASSFRGQPQHF. The chain recombines TRBV28 with TRBJ1-5; weak D call: TRBD1 (6 bases). Germline CDR1 MDHEN, CDR2 SYDVKM. Deletions cut 3 bases from V and 7 bases from J, with 7 bases between. This CDR3 is 12 amino acids long.

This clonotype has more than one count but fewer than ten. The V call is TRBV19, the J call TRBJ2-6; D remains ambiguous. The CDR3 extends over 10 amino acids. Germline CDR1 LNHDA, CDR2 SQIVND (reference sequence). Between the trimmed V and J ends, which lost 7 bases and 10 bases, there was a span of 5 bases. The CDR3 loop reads CASIENVLTF. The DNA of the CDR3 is TGTGCCAGTATTGAAAACGTCCTGACTTTC.

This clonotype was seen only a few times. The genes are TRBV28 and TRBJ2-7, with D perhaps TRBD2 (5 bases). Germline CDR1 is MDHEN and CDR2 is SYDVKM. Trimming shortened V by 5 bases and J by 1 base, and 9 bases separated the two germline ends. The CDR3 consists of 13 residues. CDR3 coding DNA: TGTGCCAGCAGTATACCGGGATCCTACGAGCAGTACTTC. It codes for CASSIPGSYEQYF.

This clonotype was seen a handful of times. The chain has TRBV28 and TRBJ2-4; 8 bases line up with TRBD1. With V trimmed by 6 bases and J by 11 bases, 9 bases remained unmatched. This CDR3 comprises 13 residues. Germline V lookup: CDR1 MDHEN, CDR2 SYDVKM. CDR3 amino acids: CASSKDRAVFQYF. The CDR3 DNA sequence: TGTGCCAGCAGCAAGGACAGGGCCGTCTTTCAGTACTTC.

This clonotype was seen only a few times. The CDR3 DNA reads TGCGCCAGCAGCGAGGGGTTCGGCACAGATACGCAGTATTTT. It codes for CASSEGFGTDTQYF. V and J are TRBV5-1 and TRBJ2-3, with D perhaps matching TRBD1 or TRBD2 (5 bases each). The CDR3 contains 14 residues. V was cut by 4 bases and J by 1 base, with 10 bases left in between. Germline loops: CDR1 SGHRS, CDR2 YFSETQ. Full variable domain (missing parts from reference TRBV5-1 and TRBJ2-3): KAGVTQTPRYLIKTRGQQVTLSCSPISGHRSVSWYQQTPGQGLQFLFEYFSETQRNKGNFPGRFSGRQFSNSRSEMNVSTLELGDSALYLCASSEGFGTDTQYFGPGTRLTVL.

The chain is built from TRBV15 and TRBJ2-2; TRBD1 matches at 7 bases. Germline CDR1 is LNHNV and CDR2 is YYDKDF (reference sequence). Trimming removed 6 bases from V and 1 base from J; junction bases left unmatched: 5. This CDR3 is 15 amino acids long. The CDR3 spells CATRGQTGNTGELFF. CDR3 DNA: TGTGCCACCAGGGGACAGACGGGGAACACCGGGGAGCTGTTTTTT.

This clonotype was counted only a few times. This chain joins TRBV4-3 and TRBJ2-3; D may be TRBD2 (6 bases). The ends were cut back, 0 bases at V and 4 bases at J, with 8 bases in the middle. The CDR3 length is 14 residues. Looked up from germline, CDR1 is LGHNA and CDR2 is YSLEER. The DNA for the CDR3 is TGCGCCAGCAGCCAAGAGGGCGGGGCAGATACGCAGTATTTT. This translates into CASSQEGGADTQYF.

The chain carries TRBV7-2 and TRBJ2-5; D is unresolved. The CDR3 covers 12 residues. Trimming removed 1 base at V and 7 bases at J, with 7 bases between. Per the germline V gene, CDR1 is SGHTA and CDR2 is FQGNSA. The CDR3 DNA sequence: TGTGCCAGCAGCTTAGGAACGGGGACCCAGTACTTC. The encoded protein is CASSLGTGTQYF.

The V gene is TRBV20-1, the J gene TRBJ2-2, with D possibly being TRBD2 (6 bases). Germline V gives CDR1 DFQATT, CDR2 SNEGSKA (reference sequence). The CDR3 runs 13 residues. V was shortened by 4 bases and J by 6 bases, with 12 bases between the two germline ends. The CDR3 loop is CSAKTRSAGELFF. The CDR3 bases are TGCAGTGCTAAGACTAGATCTGCCGGGGAGCTGTTTTTT.